Listed below are T cell receptor beta chains from one sample, sequenced in a study of T cell repertoires in cytomegalovirus infection. TCRdb recomputed calls from the reads with MiXCR, one row per CDR3 protein. The sample yields just under 550,000 distinct CDR3 sequences, about a quarter seen once. Material: PBMCs. The receptors shown here come from a human donor in good health (CMV status not recorded). Some clones in this sample may be carry-over from other donors' samples. CDR3s include the opening cysteine and the closing phenylalanine or tryptophan. A D gene is named only where the DNA matches it firmly. Rows may omit the clone size; those that give it use once, few, many or a size class.

TRBJ2-2 NA TRBD1 16 TRBV7-2 TGTGCCAGCAGCTCCCAGGGGGTGCTGAACACCGGGGAGCTGTTTTTT CASSSQGVLNTGELFF
TRBJ1-1 few NA 14 TRBV4-1 TGCGCCAGCAGCCAACGGCGGGGGGCCCCTGAAGCTTTCTTT CASSQRRGAPEAFF
TRBJ2-1 NA TRBD2 18 TRBV28 TGTGCCAGCAGTTTTTCGGCTAGCGGGGGGGTCTCCTACAATGAGCAGTTCTTC CASSFSASGGVSYNEQFF
TRBJ2-3 NA TRBD2 16 TRBV12-3/TRBV12-4 TGTGCCAGCAGCCGCGGGACTAGCGGGAGTCGTTATACGCAGTATTTT CASSRGTSGSRYTQYF
TRBJ2-1 few TRBD1 15 TRBV7-2 TGTGCCAGCAGCCTTCTGGGACAGGGTGGCAATGAGCAGTTCTTC CASSLLGQGGNEQFF
TRBJ1-2 few NA 12 TRBV28 TGTGCCAGCAGTTTAGAGAATCTTGGCTACACCTTC CASSLENLGYTF
TRBJ2-2 NA TRBD2 17 TRBV27 TGTGCCAGCAGTTTGGGAGGACTAGCGGGAGGGAACGGGGAGCTGTTTTTT CASSLGGLAGGNGELFF
TRBJ1-6 NA NA 15 TRBV11-2 TGTGCCAGCAGCCGCCCTACAGGGAGATATTCACCCCTCCACTTT CASSRPTGRYSPLHF
TRBJ1-6 NA NA 16 TRBV7-9 TGTGCCAGCAGCTTCGACACGGGATCCTATAATTCACCCCTCCACTTT CASSFDTGSYNSPLHF
TRBJ2-3 NA NA 13 TRBV19 TGTGCCAGTCAGGGATGGGGCACAGATACGCAGTATTTT CASQGWGTDTQYF
TRBJ2-3 NA NA 14 TRBV19 TGTGCCAGCCGGGGTCGAGCGGAGACAGATACGCAGTATTTT CASRGRAETDTQYF
TRBJ1-2 few NA 15 TRBV5-6 TGTGCCAGCAGCCTACTCTGGACAGCCGAATATGGCTACACCTTC CASSLLWTAEYGYTF
TRBJ2-3 once TRBD2 13 TRBV10-2 TGCGCCAGCAAAGCGGGAGGGCCAGATACGCAGTATTTT CASKAGGPDTQYF
TRBJ1-1 few TRBD1 17 TRBV7-9 TGTGCCAGCAGAACGGGGTGGGACAGGGCTCGCGACACTGAAGCTTTCTTT CASRTGWDRARDTEAFF
TRBJ2-1 NA TRBD2 15 TRBV28 TGTGCCAGCAGTACTCCTAGCGGAGTCAACAATGAGCAGTTCTTC CASSTPSGVNNEQFF
TRBJ2-3 few NA 14 TRBV20-1 TGCAGTGCTAGAGAGTGGACTAGCACAGATACGCAGTATTTT CSAREWTSTDTQYF
TRBJ2-2 NA TRBD2 19 TRBV6-2/TRBV6-3 TGTGCCAGCAGTTACTGGAAAGCGGGAGGGCCCCGGGCCACCGGGGAGCTGTTTTTT CASSYWKAGGPRATGELFF
TRBJ2-1 few NA 15 TRBV19 TGTGCCAGTACGGGAAGTGGACGGACCAACAATGAGCAGTTCTTC CASTGSGRTNNEQFF
TRBJ1-2 few NA 12 TRBV2 TGTGCCAGCAGTGTTCGGGGCTATGGCTACACCTTC CASSVRGYGYTF
TRBJ2-7 many TRBD1 15 TRBV7-2 TGTGCCAGCAGCTTAGCCGGGACAGGGGGCGCCGAGCAGTACTTC CASSLAGTGGAEQYF
TRBJ2-3 once TRBD1 15 TRBV28 TGTGCCAGCAGCCCCCCGGGACAGGGGCTGGATACGCAGTATTTT CASSPPGQGLDTQYF
TRBJ1-2 NA NA 14 TRBV7-8 TGTGCCAGCAGCTTAGCCCGCGCCGGGCTTGGCTACACCTTC CASSLARAGLGYTF
TRBJ2-4 NA TRBD1 20 TRBV20-1 TGCAGTGCTAGAGATTCGGGACAGGGGTCCCCACCTATAGCCAAAAACATTCAGTACTTC CSARDSGQGSPPIAKNIQYF
TRBJ2-7 few NA 15 TRBV6-5 TGTGCCAGCAGCGCTTCGGGACTTCCCGGGGGCGAGCAGTACTTC CASSASGLPGGEQYF
TRBJ1-5 few TRBD1 16 TRBV29-1 TGCAGCGTTGATTTATTTTCGACAGGGAGTAATCAGCCCCAGCATTTT CSVDLFSTGSNQPQHF
TRBJ1-5 many TRBD1 15 TRBV19 TGTGCCAGTAGTATAGATTGGGGACAGGCAGAGCCCCAGCATTTT CASSIDWGQAEPQHF
TRBJ2-3 few TRBD1 17 TRBV5-6 TGTGCCAGCAGCTCATACCTGACAGGGGGTTCCACAGATACGCAGTATTTT CASSSYLTGGSTDTQYF
TRBJ2-4 few NA 14 TRBV12-3/TRBV12-4 TGTGCCAGCAACCAAGGGGGGGGGGGGAACATTCAGTACTTC CASNQGGGGNIQYF
TRBJ1-4 few NA 12 TRBV6-5 TGTGCCAGCAGGGGCAGGGATGAAAAACTGTTTTTT CASRGRDEKLFF